This T cell receptor (beta chain) was identified during a study of PD-L1 blockade in urothelial cancer (TCRdb year 2017). Looking at the study overall: Therapy was started around 2014 for all patients, and atezolizumab 1,200 mg was administered intravenously every 3 weeks. About 90% of the roughly 29 patients were identified as males with urothelial cancer of bladder origin, and a prior smoking history was reported by 18 of 29 patients. Patients had an ECOG performance status of 0 or 1 and had received between 0 and 3 prior chemotherapy regimens. Blood samples were analyzed at two time points: 3 weeks after treatment start (second dose) and 6 weeks after treatment start. A median of about 140,000 T cells and fewer than 85,000 unique TCRs was obtained from blood samples, and a median clonality of approximately 0.086 was observed. Somatic, immune and clinical correlates of response to PD-L1 blockade with atezolizumab in urothelial cancer were the focus of an exploratory multi-omic analysis. Pretreatment tumor samples and matched peripheral blood, collected serially before and after atezolizumab treatment, underwent TCR sequencing. Durable clinical benefit was defined as a progression-free survival longer than 6 months, and TCR features were additionally tested against progression-free survival and overall survival. In the same patients who had TCR sequencing, pretreatment tumors also underwent whole exome sequencing and RNA sequencing. Durable clinical benefit was achieved by nine patients but not by the remaining 20. Pretreatment blood TCR-seq was available for about 30 patients, at least one posttreatment blood collection was obtained for some 25 patients, and tumor TCR-seq was available for some 25 patients.

V trim: 1 base; J trim: 14 bases; unmatched bases: 7. Including cysteine and phenylalanine, the CDR3 has 14 amino acids. The kept DNA is CDR3 alone, 42 bases in frame from the first base. The germline V gene (reference sequence) supplies CDR1 LNHNV and CDR2 YYDKDF. To estimate absolute template abundance from read counts, synthetic TCR analog templates were spiked into each PCR. The immunoSEQ assay used bias-controlled V and J gene primers to amplify TCRbeta CDR3 regions from genomic DNA. Sequencing of rearranged TCRbeta segments was performed at approximately 20X coverage. The published analysis was carried out like this. Sequencing errors were corrected by clustering, and CDR3s were annotated against IMGT so that V, D and J genes could be assigned. Out-of-frame and stop-codon sequences were excluded, and only productive TCRbeta rearrangements were used in downstream analyses. Clonality was calculated as one minus the Shannon entropy normalized by the log of the number of unique productive sequences. Fisher's exact test with Benjamini-Hochberg correction, at a threshold of adjusted p below 0.01, was used to find clones that differed between time points or between blood and tumor. Sourced from immuneACCESS, this table was stored by TCRdb with only in-frame sequences that have V and J called. A share of the clones is absent; for the studies checked, an unresolved V gene accounts for under half, and the remainder has no known explanation. The DNA gave D and trimming, while V, J and clone size come from that table. The sample contains 100,000 or so clones, 70% to 90% of them found a single time. The ten most abundant clones make up 2% to 2.5% of the sample.

A word on this clone: Its antigen has not been determined. Base qualities are not recorded, but no much larger clone differs from it by a single base.

The study at large found these results: Because the sample size was small (n of about 27) and many exploratory analyses were performed, the results are intended to be hypothesis-generating. Improved progression-free and overall survival was found to be associated with pretreatment peripheral blood TCR clonality below the median. Patients with durable benefit showed greater expansion of tumor-associated TCR clones in peripheral blood 3 weeks after starting treatment (n of about 20, p = 0.022).

A cohort of approximately 31 patients with locally advanced or metastatic urothelial carcinoma, treated at Memorial Sloan Kettering on a trial protocol, was included. Peripheral blood mononuclear cells were collected pretreatment and during treatment, with between 1 and 8 total time points obtained per patient. The Qiagen DNeasy Blood extraction kit was used to purify genomic DNA from total PBMCs and tumor samples. Collected pretreatment and during treatment, PBMCs were isolated and stored as previously described. The source material was PBMCs, sampled around atezolizumab (anti-PD-L1) treatment. This receptor was identified in a man between 50 and 59 years old with urothelial cancer. The rearrangement combines TRBV15 with TRBJ1-6, and 8 junction bases match TRBD1. The CDR3 reads CATSRGTGKTTLHF. The DNA sequence is as follows: TGTGCCACCAGCAGAGGGACAGGGAAGACCACCCTCCACTTT.